This TCR beta chain derives from a study of T cell changes during pregnancy in multiple sclerosis. TCRdb's copy holds only in-frame clones and misses some; the assay was immunoSEQ multiplex PCR. This sample has roughly 64,000 clones; almost 97% occur once, and the top ten carry 2% to 2.5%. CDR3 length: 11 amino acids. Germline CDR1 is SNHLY and CDR2 is FYNNEI. Trimming took 8 bases from V and 11 from J, leaving 14 bases between them. This TCR was sampled from a female donor with multiple sclerosis, enrolled in a pregnancy study. This specimen was CD8+ T cells from peripheral blood mononuclear cells, taken after pregnancy. The chain couples TRBV2 to TRBJ2-3; TRBD1 might be the D (5 bases). The CDR3 is CASQGRKGQYF. CDR3 coding DNA: TGTGCCAGCCAGGGCCGAAAGGGGCAGTATTTT.